What follows are 26 T cell receptor beta chains derived from one specimen sequenced in a study of blood T cell repertoires in COVID-19 (dated by TCRdb to about 2020). The method behind the library was the immunoSEQ multiplex PCR assay. The clones in this table, taken by TCRdb from immuneACCESS, are in-frame only. Not every clone is retained; where verified, under half of the shortfall comes from an unresolved V gene, and the cause of the rest is unknown. For this sample the table gives over 90,000 clones, of which around 85% were detected only once. Roughly 25% of the sample lies in the top ten. Sequences were obtained from peripheral blood. The receptors shown here come from a man aged 80 or over with active or convalescent COVID-19.

J is TRBJ1-2 and V is TRBV15; TRBD1 agrees at 7 bases. This CDR3 contains 13 residues. After removal of 5 bases from V and 4 bases from J, the junction contained 4 bases not matched to a gene. Germline values: CDR1 LNHNV, CDR2 YYDKDF (reference sequence). This CDR3 is CATSGQGVYGYTF. CDR3 sequence (DNA): TGTGCCACCAGCGGGCAGGGGGTCTATGGCTACACCTTC.

The genes are TRBV3-1 (or the pseudogene TRBV3-2) and TRBJ1-2; D not resolved. CDR1 is LGHDT and CDR2 is YNNKEL in the germline V gene (reference sequence). Trimming removed 6 bases from V and 8 bases from J, with 19 bases in between. CDR3 length: 14 residues. The CDR3: CASRTTYSTGGYTF. CDR3 nucleotides: TGTGCCAGCAGGACTACGTACTCAACGGGGGGCTACACCTTC.

This clone was seen only a few times. V usage is TRBV20-1 and J usage is TRBJ2-7; 15 bases agree with TRBD2. CDR1 DFQATT and CDR2 SNEGSKA come from the germline V gene (reference sequence). The CDR3 length is 17 residues. The J segment lost 2 bases and the V segment lost 3 bases, leaving 8 bases of the junction unmatched. CDR3 bases: TGCAGTGCTAGTGATGGGACTAGCGGGGGGCCCCCCTACGAGCAGTACTTC. Amino acids: CSASDGTSGGPPYEQYF.

The chain is built from TRBV7-2 and TRBJ2-3; the D gene is possibly TRBD1 (6 bases). This CDR3 comprises 14 residues. V lost 3 bases, J lost 8 bases, and 15 bases lay in between. Germline CDR1 SGHTA, CDR2 FQGNSA. As DNA, the CDR3 is TGTGCCAGCAGCTTGTCGGCGGACAGCCCTACGCAGTATTTT. Protein product: CASSLSADSPTQYF.

The rearrangement joins TRBV10-1 to TRBJ2-7; TRBD1 matches 8 bases. The CDR3 extends over 15 amino acids. V lost 6 bases and J lost 5; bases outside the gene matches: 12. Germline CDR1 reads WNHNN; CDR2 reads SYGVQD (reference sequence). CDR3 nucleotides: TGCGCCAGCAGCCCACCCGGACAGGGAAGAAACGAGCAGTACTTC. This encodes CASSPPGQGRNEQYF.

The V and J genes are TRBV9 and TRBJ1-2; D gene ambiguous. This CDR3 region has 11 residues. Trimming removed 6 bases at V and 1 base at J, with 4 bases between. CDR1 SGDLS and CDR2 YYNGEE come from the germline V gene. CDR3 in amino acids: CASNNNYGYTF. CDR3 sequence (DNA): TGTGCCAGCAATAATAACTATGGCTACACCTTC.

This clone was seen a handful of times. This chain links TRBV5-1 with TRBJ1-3, with D perhaps TRBD1 (6 bases). Germline V gene lookup returns CDR1 SGHRS and CDR2 YFSETQ. This CDR3 comprises 15 residues. V lost 2 bases and J 8 bases, leaving 17 bases between the germline ends. CDR3 DNA: TGCGCCAGCAGCTTCCTGTCATGGGGGCGCGACACCATATATTTT. Residues: CASSFLSWGRDTIYF.

The chain joins TRBV18 to TRBJ1-2; D is possibly TRBD1 (6 bases). V was cut by 6 bases and J by 6 bases, with 17 bases left in between. Germline CDR1 KGHSH, CDR2 LQKENI. The CDR3 length is 14 residues. The CDR3 sequence is CASSPPAGADGYTF. As DNA, the CDR3 is TGTGCCAGCTCCCCCCCAGCGGGGGCTGATGGCTACACCTTC.

The rearrangement joins TRBV6-6 to TRBJ1-1, with D perhaps matching TRBD1 (5 bases). V was cut by 9 bases and J by 5 bases, with 22 bases left in between. Germline CDR1 MNHNY, CDR2 SVGAGI (reference sequence). The CDR3 contains 15 residues. The CDR3 reads CASLLGLTAYTEAFF. DNA for the CDR3: TGTGCCAGTTTACTGGGACTAACCGCCTATACTGAAGCTTTCTTT.

The gene calls are TRBV27 and TRBJ2-7; D perhaps matches TRBD2 (7 bases). The CDR3 runs 17 residues. Trimming removed 3 bases at V and 4 bases at J, with 22 bases between. Germline V gene lookup returns CDR1 MNHEY and CDR2 SMNVEV (reference sequence). The CDR3 sequence: CASSFSSVGGRFYEQYF. Here the CDR3 DNA reads TGTGCCAGCAGTTTCTCTTCGGTCGGGGGGCGCTTTTACGAGCAGTACTTC.

This clone was seen only once. The CDR3 region is CASRTGQNTGELFF. As DNA, the CDR3 is TGTGCCAGCCGTACTGGGCAGAACACCGGGGAGCTGTTTTTT. The rearrangement joins TRBV2 to TRBJ2-2, with D unresolved. Germline V gives CDR1 SNHLY, CDR2 FYNNEI. This CDR3 has 14 residues. V lost 8 bases to trimming and J lost 1 base, with 11 bases between them.

The chain has TRBV15 and TRBJ1-5, with D possibly matching TRBD1 (6 bases). CDR1 is LNHNV, CDR2 YYDKDF, per germline (reference sequence). The CDR3 is made up of 18 amino acids. Trimming shortened V by 0 bases and J by 4 bases, and 19 bases separated the two germline ends. In nucleotides, the CDR3 is TGTGCCACCAGCAGAGACGAAACACCGGGACAAATAAATCAGCCCCAGCATTTT. Protein: CATSRDETPGQINQPQHF.

The CDR3 protein is CASSFQRGGGNEQFF. The CDR3 coding sequence is TGCGCCAGCAGCTTCCAGCGGGGGGGCGGGAATGAGCAGTTCTTC. This rearrangement joins TRBV5-1 to TRBJ2-1, with 10 bases fitting TRBD2. The junction had 6 bases not matched to a gene; V was cut back by 2 bases and J by 7 bases. This CDR3 is built from 15 residues. Germline V gene sequence: CDR1 SGHRS, CDR2 YFSETQ.

The chain has TRBV10-2 and TRBJ1-2; possibly TRBD1 for D (5 bases). Germline-derived CDR1 and CDR2 are WSHSY and SAAADI. The CDR3 extends over 16 amino acids. Trimming stripped 2 bases from V and 2 bases from J, with 15 bases between. For the CDR3, the DNA is TGCGCCAGCAGTGAGAGGGGCAGGGTTGGGAACTATGGCTACACCTTC. Protein: CASSERGRVGNYGYTF.

The rearrangement uses TRBV30 and TRBJ1-6, with D perhaps TRBD1 (6 bases). V lost 1 base, J lost 0 bases, and 10 bases lay in between. Germline V gives CDR1 GTSNPN, CDR2 SVGIG (reference sequence). This CDR3 comprises 16 residues. This CDR3 is CAWSGQALSYNSPLHF. CDR3 nucleotides: TGTGCCTGGAGTGGACAGGCACTCTCCTATAATTCACCCCTCCACTTT.

V is TRBV6-5 and J is TRBJ1-2; D call uncertain. Germline-derived CDR1 and CDR2 are MNHEY and SVGAGI. V dropped 6 bases and J dropped 6 bases, with 17 bases sitting between them. This CDR3 spans 14 amino acids. CDR3 DNA: TGTGCCAGCAGAAAACTCAGGAGAGCGGATGGCTACACCTTC. Amino acids: CASRKLRRADGYTF.

The rearrangement joins TRBV11-2 to TRBJ2-7; possible D gene TRBD1, 7 bases. Germline assignment: CDR1 SGHAT and CDR2 FQNNGV. The V gene lost 5 bases and the J gene lost 3 bases, with 17 bases spanning the gap. CDR3 length: 15 residues. DNA for the CDR3: TGTGCCAGCAGCCGGACCAGGGGGGAAGGCTACGAGCAGTACTTC. Translated: CASSRTRGEGYEQYF.

This chain links TRBV14 with TRBJ2-2; D is uncertain. The germline V gene encodes CDR1 SGHDN and CDR2 FVKESK. Between the trimmed V and J ends, which lost 1 base and 4 bases, there was a span of 10 bases. The CDR3 extends over 15 amino acids. CDR3 residues: CASSQVYNPTGELFF. In DNA form, the CDR3 reads TGTGCCAGCAGCCAAGTTTACAACCCCACCGGGGAGCTGTTTTTT.

The V gene is TRBV2, the J gene TRBJ2-5; the match to TRBD1 covers 8 bases. This CDR3 is 14 amino acids long. CDR1 is SNHLY, CDR2 FYNNEI, per germline. V shed 5 bases and J 5 bases; nucleotides not matched to a gene: 7. CDR3 in DNA: TGTGCCAGCAGTTCCGACAGGGGTCGGGAGACCCAGTACTTC. Encoded protein: CASSSDRGRETQYF.

The V gene is TRBV6-5, the J gene TRBJ1-1; TRBD1 might be the D (5 bases). Trimming removed 7 bases from V and 7 bases from J, with 13 bases in between. CDR3 length: 12 amino acids. Germline V gene data show CDR1 as MNHEY and CDR2 as SVGAGI. The CDR3 here is CASKGGAFEAFF. CDR3 nucleotides: TGTGCCAGCAAGGGAGGGGCTTTTGAAGCTTTCTTT.

The J gene is TRBJ1-2, the V gene TRBV12-3 or TRBV12-4; a weak D match, TRBD1 (5 bases). With 8 bases removed from V and 11 bases from J, the gap between germline ends came to 15 bases. There are 11 residues in the CDR3. This chain's CDR3 is CASARGLSYTF. CDR3 bases: TGTGCCAGCGCCCGGGGGTTGAGTTACACCTTC.

The genes are TRBV2 and TRBJ1-4, with D unresolved. The germline V and J ends were trimmed by 3 bases and 0 bases, with 8 bases remaining between them. This CDR3 is 15 amino acids long. Germline loops: CDR1 SNHLY, CDR2 FYNNEI. CDR3: CASSDIQSTNEKLFF. The CDR3 bases are TGTGCCAGCAGTGATATACAATCAACTAATGAAAAACTGTTTTTT.

In DNA, the CDR3 is TGTGCCAGCAGTCTCCGCGCACCCAGGGGGTATGGCTACACCTTC. It specifies CASSLRAPRGYGYTF. The V and J genes are TRBV28 and TRBJ1-2; TRBD1 agrees at 7 bases. The CDR3 is 15 amino acids. CDR1 is MDHEN, CDR2 SYDVKM, per germline. The V and J ends lost 5 bases and 5 bases, in that order; junction bases with no gene match: 11.

This chain connects TRBV9 to TRBJ2-3, with D unclear. The CDR3 totals 14 residues. V was clipped by 0 bases and J by 0 bases, with 5 bases between them. Looked up from germline, CDR1 is SGDLS and CDR2 is YYNGEE. This CDR3 is CASSVVTSTDTQYF. DNA of the CDR3: TGTGCCAGCAGCGTAGTTACTAGCACAGATACGCAGTATTTT.

The chain combines TRBV6-1 with TRBJ2-7, with TRBD1 as a possible D gene (6 bases). This CDR3 contains 15 residues. Germline V lookup: CDR1 MNHNS, CDR2 SASEGT. V was trimmed by 1 base and J by 3 bases, leaving 13 bases between them. CDR3 protein: CASSEGAGTNYEQYF. CDR3 bases: TGTGCCAGCAGTGAAGGAGCCGGGACAAACTACGAGCAGTACTTC.

Notes on this clone: Germline and junction disagree at one end, which may indicate a read error. The chain combines TRBV12-5 with TRBJ1-6, with unresolved D. Germline V CDR1 and CDR2: LGHNT, FRNRAP. This CDR3 comprises 15 residues. CDR3 nucleotides: TGTGCTAGTGGCTTGGTCTGGCAGTCTGATTCACCCCTCCACTTT. This gives the protein CASGLVWQSDSPLHF.